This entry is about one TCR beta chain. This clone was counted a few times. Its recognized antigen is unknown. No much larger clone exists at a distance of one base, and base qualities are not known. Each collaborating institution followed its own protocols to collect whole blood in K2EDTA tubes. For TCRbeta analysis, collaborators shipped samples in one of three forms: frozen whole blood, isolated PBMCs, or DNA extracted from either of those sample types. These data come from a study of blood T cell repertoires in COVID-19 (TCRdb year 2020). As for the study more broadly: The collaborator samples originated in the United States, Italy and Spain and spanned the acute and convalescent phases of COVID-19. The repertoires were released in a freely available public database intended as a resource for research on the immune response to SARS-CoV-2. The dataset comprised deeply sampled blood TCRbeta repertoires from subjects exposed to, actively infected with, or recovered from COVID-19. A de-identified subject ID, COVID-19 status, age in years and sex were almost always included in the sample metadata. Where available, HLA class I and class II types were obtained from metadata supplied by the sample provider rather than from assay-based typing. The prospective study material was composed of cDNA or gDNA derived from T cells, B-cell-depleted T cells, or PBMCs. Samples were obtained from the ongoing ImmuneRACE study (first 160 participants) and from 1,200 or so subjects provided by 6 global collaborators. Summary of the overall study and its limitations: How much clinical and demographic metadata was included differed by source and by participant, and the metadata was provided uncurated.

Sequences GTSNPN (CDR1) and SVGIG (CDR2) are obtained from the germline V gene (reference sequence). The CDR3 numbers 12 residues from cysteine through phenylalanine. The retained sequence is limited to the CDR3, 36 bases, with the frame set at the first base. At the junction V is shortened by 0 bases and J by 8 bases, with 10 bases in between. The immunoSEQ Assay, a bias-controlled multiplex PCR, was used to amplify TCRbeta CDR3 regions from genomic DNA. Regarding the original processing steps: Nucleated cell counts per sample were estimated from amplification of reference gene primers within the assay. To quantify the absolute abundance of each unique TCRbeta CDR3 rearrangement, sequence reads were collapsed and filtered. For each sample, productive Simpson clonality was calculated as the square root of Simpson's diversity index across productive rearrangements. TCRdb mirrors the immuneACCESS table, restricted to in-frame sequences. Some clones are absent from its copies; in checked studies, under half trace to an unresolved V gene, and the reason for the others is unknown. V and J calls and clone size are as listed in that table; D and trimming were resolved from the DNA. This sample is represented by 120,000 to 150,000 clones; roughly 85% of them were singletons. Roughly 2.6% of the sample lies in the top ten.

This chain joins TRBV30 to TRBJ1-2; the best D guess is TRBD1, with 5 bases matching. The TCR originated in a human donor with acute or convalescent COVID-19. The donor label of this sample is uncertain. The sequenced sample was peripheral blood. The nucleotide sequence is TGTGCCTGGAGTGTCGGGGGAGGCGGCTACACCTTC. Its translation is CAWSVGGGGYTF.